These 17 T cell receptor beta chains were all obtained from the same sample, sequenced in a study of cytomegalovirus exposure and HLA in healthy donors. Amplification used 60 Vbeta primers and 13 Jbeta primers. The method was immunoSEQ multiplex PCR; TCRdb's version includes in-frame clones alone and lacks a portion of them. The table shows around 220,000 clones, with roughly 75% occurring only once. Input material: PBMCs. These receptors were taken from a woman aged 30 to 39 in good health and CMV-seronegative.

On this clone: The same CDR3 can be traced to other DNA sequences in this sample. In nucleotides, the CDR3 is TGTGCCAGCAGCGTAGCGGGGAGTTACAATGAGCAGTTCTTC. Translation gives CASSVAGSYNEQFF. This sequence joins TRBV9 and TRBJ2-1; D possibly corresponds to TRBD2 (5 bases). V lost 0 bases, J lost 4 bases, and 8 bases lay in between. The germline gives CDR1 SGDLS, CDR2 YYNGEE. The CDR3 spans 14 residues. Full variable domain (missing parts from reference TRBV9 and TRBJ2-1): DSGVTQTPKHLITATGQRVTLRCSPRSGDLSVYWYQQSLDQGLQFLIQYYNGEERAKGNILERFSAQQFPDLHSELNLSSLELGDSALYFCASSVAGSYNEQFFGPGTRLTVL.

This chain uses TRBV2 with TRBJ2-1; D remains unclear. The CDR3 loop spans 11 amino acids. Germline-derived CDR1 and CDR2 are SNHLY and FYNNEI. V lost 6 bases to trimming and J lost 10 bases, with 10 bases between them. This chain's CDR3 is CASSRLSEQFF. The CDR3 DNA reads as TGTGCCAGCAGCCGTTTATCGGAGCAGTTCTTC.

This clone was counted between two and nine times. The V call is TRBV5-1, the J call TRBJ2-1; 7 positions match TRBD2. The CDR3 loop spans 12 amino acids. V dropped 0 bases and J dropped 9; count of bases not matched to a gene: 0. CDR1 and CDR2 (germline): SGHRS, YFSETQ. CDR3 sequence: CASSLERGEQFF. DNA of the CDR3: TGCGCCAGCAGCTTGGAGCGGGGTGAGCAGTTCTTC.

CDR3 loop: CASSLSSYNEQFF. The CDR3 DNA reads as TGTGCCAGCAGCTTGAGCTCCTACAATGAGCAGTTCTTC. The chain carries TRBV7-3 and TRBJ2-1; D not certain. The CDR3 runs 13 residues. Trimming took 3 bases from V and 0 from J, leaving 3 bases between them. Germline V gives CDR1 SGHTA, CDR2 FQGTGA.

This clone was counted a few times. The chain links TRBV4-1 to TRBJ2-7; 9 nucleotides align to TRBD2. From germline, CDR1 is MGHRA and CDR2 YSYEKL. Trimming took 4 bases from V and 5 from J; bases not matched to a gene: 3. The CDR3 loop spans 13 amino acids. This chain's CDR3 is CASSLSGRNEQYF. Here the CDR3 DNA reads TGCGCCAGCAGCCTAAGCGGGAGGAACGAGCAGTACTTC.

This rearrangement joins TRBV9 to TRBJ1-1; TRBD1 matches at 7 bases. J lost 4 bases, V lost 4 bases, and 13 bases had no gene match. Germline CDR1 SGDLS, CDR2 YYNGEE. The CDR3 sequence is 16 residues long. The CDR3 loop reads CASSRNGGTAVTEAFF. CDR3 coding DNA: TGTGCCAGCAGCAGAAATGGGGGGACAGCAGTCACTGAAGCTTTCTTT. Full variable domain (missing parts from reference TRBV9 and TRBJ1-1): DSGVTQTPKHLITATGQRVTLRCSPRSGDLSVYWYQQSLDQGLQFLIQYYNGEERAKGNILERFSAQQFPDLHSELNLSSLELGDSALYFCASSRNGGTAVTEAFFGQGTRLTVV.

The chain combines TRBV2 with TRBJ1-5; 7 bases map to TRBD1. The CDR3 runs 16 residues. V was clipped by 6 bases and J by 3 bases; unmatched bases: 11. CDR1 SNHLY and CDR2 FYNNEI come from the germline V gene. Here the CDR3 reads CASRPDRAAVNQPQHF. The CDR3 nucleotides read TGTGCCAGCAGGCCCGACAGGGCCGCCGTCAATCAGCCCCAGCATTTT.

This clone was seen only a few times. V is TRBV7-2 and J is TRBJ1-4; TRBD1 might be the D (6 bases). Germline-derived CDR1 and CDR2 are SGHTA and FQGNSA. The CDR3 is 14 amino acids. The V end lost 5 bases, the J end lost 10 bases, and 17 bases lay between the germline ends. CDR3 DNA sequence: TGTGCCAGCAGCCTAGGGGGAGCGGGCGGAAAACTGTTTTTT. Its translation: CASSLGGAGGKLFF. The whole variable domain, filled in from reference TRBV7-2 and TRBJ1-4, reads GAGVSQSPSNKVTEKGKDVELRCDPISGHTALYWYRQSLGQGLEFLIYFQGNSAPDKSGLPSDRFSAERTGGSVSTLTIQRTQQEDSAVYLCASSLGGAGGKLFFGSGTQLSVL.

V is TRBV6-5 and J is TRBJ2-7; TRBD2 matches 7 bases. The CDR3 is 13 amino acids. Unmatched junction bases numbered 4, after V lost 5 bases and J lost 3 bases. Germline V gene data show CDR1 as MNHEY and CDR2 as SVGAGI. CDR3 residues: CASSGGEGYEQYF. CDR3 DNA: TGTGCCAGCAGTGGGGGGGAGGGCTACGAGCAGTACTTC.

This chain connects TRBV2 to TRBJ1-5; D ambiguous. Germline CDR1 reads SNHLY; CDR2 reads FYNNEI. The CDR3 consists of 14 residues. V was cut by 7 bases and J by 6 bases, with 16 bases left in between. DNA of the CDR3: TGTGCCAGCACCTTAGGGAGGGTTCCTCAGCCCCAGCATTTT. Protein: CASTLGRVPQPQHF.

The chain is built from TRBV2 and TRBJ2-3, with 7 bases lining up with TRBD2. Germline lookup yields CDR1 SNHLY and CDR2 FYNNEI. The CDR3 covers 15 residues. Trimming took 3 bases from V and 1 from J; bases not matched to a gene: 4. CDR3 residues: CASSEAGDGTDTQYF. The DNA for the CDR3 is TGTGCCAGCAGTGAGGCGGGGGATGGCACAGATACGCAGTATTTT.

V gene TRBV7-3 combines with J gene TRBJ2-7, with TRBD2 matching over 8 bases. The V and J ends lost 5 bases and 2 bases, in that order; junction bases with no gene match: 8. Germline-derived CDR1 and CDR2 are SGHTA and FQGTGA. The length of the CDR3 is 15 residues. The CDR3 is CASSLRGGPPYEQYF. CDR3 sequence (DNA): TGTGCCAGCAGCCTCCGGGGGGGGCCGCCCTACGAGCAGTACTTC.

V is TRBV2 and J is TRBJ2-2; 7 bases line up with TRBD1. The germline V gene encodes CDR1 SNHLY and CDR2 FYNNEI. The V and J ends lost 6 bases and 3 bases, in that order; junction bases with no gene match: 16. CDR3 length equals 18 residues. The CDR3 protein is CASSERRIEGAYTGELFF. The CDR3 coding sequence is TGTGCCAGCAGCGAACGTCGGATCGAGGGGGCCTACACCGGGGAGCTGTTTTTT.

The chain links TRBV7-9 to TRBJ2-1; 7 nucleotides line up with TRBD1. Germline V lookup: CDR1 SEHNR, CDR2 FQNEAQ (reference sequence). Trimming removed 7 bases from V and 0 bases from J; junction bases left unmatched: 3. This CDR3 region has 14 residues. The CDR3 nucleotides read TGTGCCAGCACCGGGACAGCCTCCTACAATGAGCAGTTCTTC. Translating it yields CASTGTASYNEQFF.

The CDR3 DNA sequence: TGCGCCAGCAGCTTGGGCCTCCAGGGGGCAACAACTAATGAAAAACTGTTTTTT. Residues: CASSLGLQGATTNEKLFF. The V gene is TRBV5-1, the J gene TRBJ1-4; TRBD1 matches 8 bases. This CDR3 has 18 amino acids. Germline CDR1 SGHRS, CDR2 YFSETQ. With 0 bases clipped from V and 0 bases from J, the junction kept 7 bases outside the gene matches. Variable domain in full (rest from reference TRBV5-1 and TRBJ1-4): KAGVTQTPRYLIKTRGQQVTLSCSPISGHRSVSWYQQTPGQGLQFLFEYFSETQRNKGNFPGRFSGRQFSNSRSEMNVSTLELGDSALYLCASSLGLQGATTNEKLFFGSGTQLSVL.

The genes are TRBV6-5 and TRBJ2-7, with 11 positions matching TRBD2. The V gene end was trimmed by 4 bases and the J gene end by 3 bases; junction bases not matched to a gene: 5. Germline CDR1 and CDR2: MNHEY and SVGAGI. The CDR3 has 15 residues. The CDR3 is CASSSPGTSGYEQYF. The CDR3 bases are TGTGCCAGCAGTTCCCCCGGGACTAGCGGCTACGAGCAGTACTTC.

The chain uses TRBV30 and TRBJ1-1; a weak D match, TRBD1 (5 bases). Germline V gene lookup returns CDR1 GTSNPN and CDR2 SVGIG (reference sequence). Trimming stripped 3 bases from V and 3 bases from J, with 11 bases between. There are 13 residues in the CDR3. The DNA for the CDR3 is TGTGCCTGGAGATGGGGGGAGGACACTGAAGCTTTCTTT. Protein product: CAWRWGEDTEAFF.